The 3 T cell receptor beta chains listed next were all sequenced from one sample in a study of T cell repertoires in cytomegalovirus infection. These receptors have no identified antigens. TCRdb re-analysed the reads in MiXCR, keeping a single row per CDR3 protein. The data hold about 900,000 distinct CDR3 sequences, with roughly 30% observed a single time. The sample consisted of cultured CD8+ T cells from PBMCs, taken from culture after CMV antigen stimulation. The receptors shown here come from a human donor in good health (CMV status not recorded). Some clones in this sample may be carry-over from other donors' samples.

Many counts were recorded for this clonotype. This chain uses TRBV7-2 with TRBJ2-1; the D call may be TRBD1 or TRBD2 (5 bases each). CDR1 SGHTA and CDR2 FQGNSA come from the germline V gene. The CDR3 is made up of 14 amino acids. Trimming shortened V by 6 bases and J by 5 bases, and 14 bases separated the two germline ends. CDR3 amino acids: CASRQTGTHNEQFF. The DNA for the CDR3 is TGTGCCAGCAGGCAGACCGGGACCCACAATGAGCAGTTCTTC.

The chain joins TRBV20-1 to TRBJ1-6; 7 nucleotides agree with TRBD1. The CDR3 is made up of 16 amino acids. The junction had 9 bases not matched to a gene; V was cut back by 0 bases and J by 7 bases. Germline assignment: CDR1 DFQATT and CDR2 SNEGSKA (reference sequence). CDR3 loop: CSARDRSGGLNSPLHF. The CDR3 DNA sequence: TGCAGTGCTAGAGATCGGTCAGGGGGTTTAAATTCACCCCTCCACTTT.

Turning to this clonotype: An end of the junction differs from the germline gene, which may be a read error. This chain's CDR3 is CVSGLGRNYGYTF. For the CDR3, the DNA is TGTGTCAGCGGCTTAGGGCGTAACTATGGCTACACCTTC. The genes are TRBV7-6 and TRBJ1-2; D is uncertain. CDR1 and CDR2 from the germline V gene are SGHVS and FNYEAQ. This CDR3 spans 13 amino acids.